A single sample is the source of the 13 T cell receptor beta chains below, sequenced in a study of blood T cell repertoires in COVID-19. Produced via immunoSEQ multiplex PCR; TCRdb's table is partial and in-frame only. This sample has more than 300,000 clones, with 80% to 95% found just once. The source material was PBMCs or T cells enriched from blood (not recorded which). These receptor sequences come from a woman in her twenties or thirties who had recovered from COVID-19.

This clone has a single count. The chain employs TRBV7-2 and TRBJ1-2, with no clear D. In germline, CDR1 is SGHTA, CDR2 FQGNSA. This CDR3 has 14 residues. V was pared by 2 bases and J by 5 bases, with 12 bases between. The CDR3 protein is CASSLSYSGYGYTF. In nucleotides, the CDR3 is TGTGCCAGCAGCTTAAGTTACAGCGGTTATGGCTACACCTTC. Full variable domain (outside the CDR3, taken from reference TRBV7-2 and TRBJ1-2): GAGVSQSPSNKVTEKGKDVELRCDPISGHTALYWYRQSLGQGLEFLIYFQGNSAPDKSGLPSDRFSAERTGGSVSTLTIQRTQQEDSAVYLCASSLSYSGYGYTFGSGTRLTVV.

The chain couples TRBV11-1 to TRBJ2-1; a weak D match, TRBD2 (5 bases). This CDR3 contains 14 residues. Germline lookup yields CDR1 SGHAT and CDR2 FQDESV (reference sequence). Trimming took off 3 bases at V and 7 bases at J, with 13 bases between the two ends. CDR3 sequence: CASSFTGRSNEQFF. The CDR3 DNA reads TGTGCCAGCAGCTTTACGGGGAGATCGAATGAGCAGTTCTTC.

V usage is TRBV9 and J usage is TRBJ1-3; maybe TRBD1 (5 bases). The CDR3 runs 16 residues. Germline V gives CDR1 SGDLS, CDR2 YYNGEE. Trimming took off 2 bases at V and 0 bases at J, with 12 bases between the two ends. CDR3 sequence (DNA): TGTGCCAGCAGCGTGGGGGACTTGAGCTCTGGAAACACCATATATTTT. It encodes CASSVGDLSSGNTIYF.

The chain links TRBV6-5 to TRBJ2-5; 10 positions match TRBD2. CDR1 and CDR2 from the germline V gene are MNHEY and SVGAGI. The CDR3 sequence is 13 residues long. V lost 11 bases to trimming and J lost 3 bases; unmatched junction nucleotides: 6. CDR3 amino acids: CALRTSGKETQYF. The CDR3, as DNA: TGTGCCCTAAGGACTAGCGGAAAAGAGACCCAGTACTTC.

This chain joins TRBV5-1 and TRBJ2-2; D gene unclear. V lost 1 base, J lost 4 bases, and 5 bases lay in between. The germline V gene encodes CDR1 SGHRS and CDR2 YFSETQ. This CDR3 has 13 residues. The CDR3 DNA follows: TGCGCCAGCAGCTTGTCAGGCACCGGGGAGCTGTTTTTT. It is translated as CASSLSGTGELFF. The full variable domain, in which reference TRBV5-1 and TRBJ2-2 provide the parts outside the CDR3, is KAGVTQTPRYLIKTRGQQVTLSCSPISGHRSVSWYQQTPGQGLQFLFEYFSETQRNKGNFPGRFSGRQFSNSRSEMNVSTLELGDSALYLCASSLSGTGELFFGEGSRLTVL.

The CDR3 DNA follows: TGTGCCAGCAGCCAAGCGGGAGGGCTTGCGAATGAGCAGTTCTTC. This encodes CASSQAGGLANEQFF. This rearrangement joins TRBV3-1 (or the pseudogene TRBV3-2) to TRBJ2-1, with TRBD2 identical over 8 bases. CDR3 length equals 15 residues. Germline V CDR1 and CDR2: LGHDT, YNNKEL (reference sequence). The V and J ends lost 1 base and 7 bases, in that order; junction bases with no gene match: 6.

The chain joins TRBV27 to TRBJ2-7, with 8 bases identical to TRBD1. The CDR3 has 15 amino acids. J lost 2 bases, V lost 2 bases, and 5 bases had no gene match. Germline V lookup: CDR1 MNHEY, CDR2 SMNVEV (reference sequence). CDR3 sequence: CASSLKGQDPYEQYF. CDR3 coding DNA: TGTGCCAGCAGTTTAAAGGGACAGGATCCCTACGAGCAGTACTTC.

The CDR3 region has the DNA TGTGCCAGCAGTTTCTCACTAAAAGAGACCCAGTACTTC. Translating it yields CASSFSLKETQYF. This chain joins TRBV28 and TRBJ2-5; D ambiguous. The CDR3 is 13 residues long. Trimming shortened V by 3 bases and J by 3 bases, and 8 bases separated the two germline ends. CDR1 MDHEN and CDR2 SYDVKM come from the germline V gene.

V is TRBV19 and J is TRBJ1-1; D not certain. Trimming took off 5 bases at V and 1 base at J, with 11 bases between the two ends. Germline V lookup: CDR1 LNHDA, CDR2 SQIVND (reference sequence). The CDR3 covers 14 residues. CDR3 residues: CASSVPRRNTEAFF. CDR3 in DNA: TGTGCCAGTAGTGTACCCAGAAGGAACACTGAAGCTTTCTTT.

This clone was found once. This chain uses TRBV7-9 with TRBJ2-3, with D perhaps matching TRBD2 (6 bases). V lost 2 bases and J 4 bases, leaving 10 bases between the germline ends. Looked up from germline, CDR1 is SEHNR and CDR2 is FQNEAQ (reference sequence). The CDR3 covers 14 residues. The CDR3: CASSLTSSSDTQYF. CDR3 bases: TGTGCCAGCAGCTTAACTAGCTCATCAGATACGCAGTATTTT. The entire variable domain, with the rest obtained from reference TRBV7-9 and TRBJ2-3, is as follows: DTGVSQNPRHKITKRGQNVTFRCDPISEHNRLYWYRQTLGQGPEFLTYFQNEAQLEKSRLLSDRFSAERPKGSFSTLEIQRTEQGDSAMYLCASSLTSSSDTQYFGPGTRLTVL.

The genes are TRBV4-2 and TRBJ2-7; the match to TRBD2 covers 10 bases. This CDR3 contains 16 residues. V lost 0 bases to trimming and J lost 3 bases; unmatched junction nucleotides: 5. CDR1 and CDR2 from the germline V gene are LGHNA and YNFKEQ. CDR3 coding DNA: TGTGCCAGCAGCCAAGAGGCGACTAGCGGGCTCTACGAGCAGTACTTC. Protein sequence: CASSQEATSGLYEQYF.

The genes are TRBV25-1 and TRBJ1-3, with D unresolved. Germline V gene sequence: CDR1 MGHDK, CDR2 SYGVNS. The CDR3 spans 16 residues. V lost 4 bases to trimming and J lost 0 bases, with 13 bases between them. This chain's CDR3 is CASSGAGFNSGNTIYF. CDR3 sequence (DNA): TGTGCCAGCAGTGGGGCAGGCTTCAACTCTGGAAACACCATATATTTT.

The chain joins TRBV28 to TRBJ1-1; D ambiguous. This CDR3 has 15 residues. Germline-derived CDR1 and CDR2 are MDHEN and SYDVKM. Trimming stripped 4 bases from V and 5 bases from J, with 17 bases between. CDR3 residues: CASSSDRGRGTEAFF. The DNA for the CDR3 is TGTGCCAGCAGTTCTGATCGTGGGCGAGGGACTGAAGCTTTCTTT. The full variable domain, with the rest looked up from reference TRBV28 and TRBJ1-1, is DVKVTQSSRYLVKRTGEKVFLECVQDMDHENMFWYRQDPGLGLRLIYFSYDVKMKEKGDIPEGYSVSREKKERFSLILESASTNQTSMYLCASSSDRGRGTEAFFGQGTRLTVV.